Following are 25 T cell receptor beta chains from one sample sequenced in a study of cytomegalovirus exposure and HLA in healthy donors (TCRdb year 2017). Preparation of the library involved the immunoSEQ multiplex PCR assay. For the multiplex PCR, a mixture combining 60 forward primers for TCR Vbeta segments and 13 reverse primers for TCR Jbeta segments was used. The table comes from immuneACCESS by way of TCRdb, which keeps in-frame sequences with V and J called. Part of the clones is missing from these tables; in studies checked, under half for an unresolved V gene and the rest for unknown reasons. Across this sample there are approximately 110,000 clones, with over 60% seen only once. Of the sample, around 13% is held by the ten largest clones. The sequenced sample consisted of PBMCs. These receptors all come from a woman aged 40 to 55 in good health and CMV-seropositive.

The chain links TRBV18 to TRBJ2-1, with D perhaps TRBD2 (6 bases). Looked up from germline, CDR1 is KGHSH and CDR2 is LQKENI. This CDR3 is 12 amino acids long. Trimming left V 8 bases short and J 5 bases short, with 10 bases between. Here the CDR3 reads CASGRKNNEQFF. The CDR3 DNA is TGTGCCAGCGGGAGGAAAAACAATGAGCAGTTCTTC.

The chain carries TRBV5-1 and TRBJ1-2, with 10 bases aligning to TRBD1. V trimming: 0 bases; J trimming: 4 bases; junction bases outside the gene matches: 3. The CDR3 extends over 15 amino acids. The V gene's germline CDR1 is SGHRS and CDR2 YFSETQ. CDR3 in DNA: TGCGCCAGCAGCTTGGGGACAGGGGGATCCTATGGCTACACCTTC. Protein sequence: CASSLGTGGSYGYTF.

A few counts support this clone. This sequence joins TRBV19 and TRBJ1-1; 7 bases map to TRBD1. The germline gives CDR1 LNHDA, CDR2 SQIVND (reference sequence). The CDR3 consists of 15 residues. V was clipped by 3 bases and J by 1 base; unmatched bases: 5. CDR3 residues: CASSITGTANTEAFF. DNA of the CDR3: TGTGCCAGTAGTATCACCGGGACAGCGAACACTGAAGCTTTCTTT.

There are a few counts of this clone. The J gene is TRBJ1-1, the V gene TRBV7-9; D is uncertain. CDR3 length: 15 residues. Germline values: CDR1 SEHNR, CDR2 FQNEAQ (reference sequence). Trimming removed 4 bases at V and 2 bases at J, with 14 bases between. Written as DNA, the CDR3 is TGTGCCAGCAGCTCCGGGAGGCAGCTAAACACTGAAGCTTTCTTT. As protein: CASSSGRQLNTEAFF.

This clone has more than one count but fewer than ten. V and J are TRBV29-1 and TRBJ2-7, with 9 nucleotides matching TRBD2. The CDR3 contains 13 residues. V shed 6 bases, J shed 1 base, and the junction held 4 bases outside the gene matches. Germline V lookup: CDR1 SQVTM, CDR2 ANQGSEA. CDR3 in amino acids: CSVISGSSYEQYF. In nucleotides, the CDR3 is TGCAGCGTGATTAGCGGGAGTTCCTACGAGCAGTACTTC.

J is TRBJ1-1 and V is TRBV10-1; a possible D gene is TRBD1 (6 bases). This CDR3 is 13 amino acids long. The germline V gene has CDR1 WNHNN and CDR2 SYGVQD (reference sequence). V was clipped by 5 bases and J by 5 bases, with 12 bases between them. The CDR3 DNA sequence: TGCGCCAGCAGTCCCGGGACAAAGACTGAAGCTTTCTTT. It codes for CASSPGTKTEAFF.

V is TRBV6-5 and J is TRBJ1-2; 9 bases are shared with TRBD1. The germline V gene has CDR1 MNHEY and CDR2 SVGAGI. The J segment lost 7 bases and the V segment lost 6 bases, leaving 6 bases of the junction unmatched. This CDR3 has 13 residues. CDR3 region: CASRTTGGSGYTF. In nucleotides, the CDR3 is TGTGCCAGCAGAACGACAGGGGGAAGTGGCTACACCTTC.

The gene calls are TRBV4-1 and TRBJ1-5, with D possibly matching TRBD1 (5 bases). The germline V gene encodes CDR1 MGHRA and CDR2 YSYEKL. The CDR3 consists of 15 residues. Trimming removed 0 bases from V and 5 bases from J, with 11 bases in between. Here the CDR3 DNA reads TGCGCCAGCAGCCAAGATGGGGGGGTGGATCAGCCCCAGCATTTT. This gives the protein CASSQDGGVDQPQHF.

This rearrangement joins TRBV18 to TRBJ2-3; D is perhaps TRBD2 (6 bases). This CDR3 has 15 residues. Trimming pared 4 bases from V and 0 bases from J, leaving 11 bases between. Germline CDR1 is KGHSH and CDR2 is LQKENI. This chain's CDR3 is CASSLLATSTDTQYF. For the CDR3, the DNA is TGTGCCAGCTCACTACTAGCTACTAGCACAGATACGCAGTATTTT. Full variable domain (remainder filled in from reference TRBV18 and TRBJ2-3): NAGVMQNPRHLVRRRGQEARLRCSPMKGHSHVYWYRQLPEEGLKFMVYLQKENIIDESGMPKERFSAEFPKEGPSILRIQQVVRGDSAAYFCASSLLATSTDTQYFGPGTRLTVL.

The chain recombines TRBV2 with TRBJ2-2, with 10 bases that match TRBD1. J was trimmed by 0 bases and V by 8 bases; bases with no gene match: 0. Germline assignment: CDR1 SNHLY and CDR2 FYNNEI. This CDR3 region has 14 residues. CDR3 bases: TGTGCCAGCGGGACAGGGGCGAACACCGGGGAGCTGTTTTTT. Translating gives CASGTGANTGELFF.

This clone was found a few times. This chain joins TRBV11-2 and TRBJ2-6; 8 positions match TRBD1. The junction had 4 bases not matched to a gene; V was cut back by 5 bases and J by 1 base. Germline V gene data show CDR1 as SGHAT and CDR2 as FQNNGV. The CDR3 is made up of 16 amino acids. DNA of the CDR3: TGTGCCAGCAGCGCCGGACAGGGATCTGGGGCCAACGTCCTGACTTTC. This translates into CASSAGQGSGANVLTF.

This sequence joins TRBV5-1 and TRBJ2-7; 9 bases line up with TRBD1. The germline V gene has CDR1 SGHRS and CDR2 YFSETQ. CDR3 length: 13 residues. Trimming removed 4 bases from V and 7 bases from J; junction bases left unmatched: 6. The CDR3 sequence: CASSLGQGIEQYF. The CDR3 nucleotides are TGCGCCAGCAGCCTAGGACAGGGGATAGAGCAGTACTTC.

The rearrangement joins TRBV6-5 to TRBJ2-3; D is possibly TRBD2 (5 bases). With 6 bases removed from V and 2 bases from J, the gap between germline ends came to 12 bases. The CDR3 consists of 14 residues. Looked up from germline, CDR1 is MNHEY and CDR2 is SVGAGI. This CDR3 reads CASSLGLSTDTQYF. As DNA, the CDR3 is TGTGCCAGCAGCCTCGGACTCTCCACAGATACGCAGTATTTT.

The chain combines TRBV7-8 with TRBJ1-4; 7 nucleotides match TRBD1. CDR3 length equals 15 residues. V gave up 6 bases and J gave up 3 bases; unmatched junction bases: 7. From germline, CDR1 is SGHVS and CDR2 FQNEAQ. CDR3 nucleotides: TGTGCCAGCAGTTCGCGGGGACAGCCTAATGAAAAACTGTTTTTT. Residues: CASSSRGQPNEKLFF.

The rearrangement joins TRBV7-2 to TRBJ2-5, with TRBD1 matching 7 bases. The CDR3 spans 15 residues. Germline-derived CDR1 and CDR2 are SGHTA and FQGNSA. After removal of 5 bases from V and 3 bases from J, the junction contained 9 bases not matched to a gene. The CDR3 sequence is CASSLAGTVEETQYF. The CDR3, as DNA: TGTGCCAGCAGCCTTGCTGGGACAGTAGAAGAGACCCAGTACTTC. Filled out from reference TRBV7-2 and TRBJ2-5, the complete variable domain reads GAGVSQSPSNKVTEKGKDVELRCDPISGHTALYWYRQSLGQGLEFLIYFQGNSAPDKSGLPSDRFSAERTGGSVSTLTIQRTQQEDSAVYLCASSLAGTVEETQYFGPGTRLLVL.

The chain couples TRBV28 to TRBJ1-2, with D uncertain. The CDR3 sequence is 14 residues long. In germline, CDR1 is MDHEN, CDR2 SYDVKM. The V end lost 2 bases, the J end lost 8 bases, and 15 bases lay between the germline ends. CDR3 DNA: TGTGCCAGCAGTTTAGTAACAGAGACCTCGGGCTACACCTTC. It encodes CASSLVTETSGYTF.

This clone was observed once. The V and J genes are TRBV19 and TRBJ2-1, with D perhaps matching TRBD1 (6 bases). Trimming stripped 5 bases from V and 5 bases from J, with 16 bases between. The CDR3 runs to 15 residues. CDR1 and CDR2 from the germline V gene are LNHDA and SQIVND (reference sequence). CDR3 amino acids: CASSQTGLRDNEQFF. DNA for the CDR3: TGTGCCAGTAGTCAAACAGGGCTGCGAGACAATGAGCAGTTCTTC.

This clone is a singleton in its sample. The CDR3 DNA follows: TGTGCCAGCAGGAGACAGGGGGGGAACGAGCAGTACTTC. It is translated as CASRRQGGNEQYF. The rearrangement links TRBV28 to TRBJ2-7; 9 bases map to TRBD1. V was clipped by 6 bases and J by 5 bases; unmatched bases: 5. The CDR3 covers 13 residues. From germline, CDR1 is MDHEN and CDR2 SYDVKM. The complete variable domain, with remaining parts taken from reference TRBV28 and TRBJ2-7, reads DVKVTQSSRYLVKRTGEKVFLECVQDMDHENMFWYRQDPGLGLRLIYFSYDVKMKEKGDIPEGYSVSREKKERFSLILESASTNQTSMYLCASRRQGGNEQYFGPGTRLTVT.

The CDR3 spells CASSLDPTRNPREQYF. CDR3 bases: TGCGCCAGCAGCTTGGACCCTACTAGGAACCCACGCGAGCAGTACTTC. V usage is TRBV5-1 and J usage is TRBJ2-7; D possibly corresponds to TRBD2 (5 bases). Trimming cost V 0 bases and J 6 bases, with 19 bases left between them. The CDR3 is 16 amino acids. The germline V gene encodes CDR1 SGHRS and CDR2 YFSETQ.

The gene calls are TRBV4-2 and TRBJ2-1, with D hard to call. The V end was cut by 4 bases, the J end by 7 bases, with 5 bases between. Germline lookup yields CDR1 LGHNA and CDR2 YNFKEQ. The CDR3 is 11 residues long. In nucleotides, the CDR3 is TGTGCCAGCAGCCCGGGTAATGAGCAGTTCTTC. This translates into CASSPGNEQFF.

The V call is TRBV5-1, the J call TRBJ2-3; 7 bases match TRBD1. Germline V gene lookup returns CDR1 SGHRS and CDR2 YFSETQ. This CDR3 has 15 amino acids. Trimming took 3 bases from V and 1 from J; bases not matched to a gene: 5. CDR3 residues: CASSSPQGGTDTQYF. DNA for the CDR3: TGCGCCAGCAGCTCGCCCCAGGGGGGCACAGATACGCAGTATTTT.

A single count supports this clone. The chain employs TRBV19 and TRBJ2-1; 12 nucleotides align to TRBD2. V trimming: 3 bases; J trimming: 7 bases; junction bases outside the gene matches: 7. Germline V gives CDR1 LNHDA, CDR2 SQIVND (reference sequence). The CDR3 has 16 residues. CDR3: CASSMIGLAGQNEQFF. In DNA, the CDR3 is TGTGCCAGTAGTATGATAGGACTAGCGGGACAGAATGAGCAGTTCTTC.

The rearrangement links TRBV5-1 to TRBJ2-1, with no clear D. The ends were cut back, 5 bases at V and 9 bases at J, with 12 bases in the middle. Germline V gene data show CDR1 as SGHRS and CDR2 as YFSETQ. CDR3 length: 12 amino acids. The CDR3 region has the DNA TGCGCCAGCAGGTTAGATCGCGGTGAGCAGTTCTTC. Residues: CASRLDRGEQFF.

The chain employs TRBV5-1 and TRBJ2-5, with D tentatively TRBD2 (5 bases). The CDR3 is 14 amino acids. V was cut by 1 base and J by 4 bases, with 11 bases left in between. The germline gives CDR1 SGHRS, CDR2 YFSETQ. The CDR3 nucleotides are TGCGCCAGCAGCTTGCGTGGGAGACCAGAGACCCAGTACTTC. As protein: CASSLRGRPETQYF.

The rearrangement joins TRBV28 to TRBJ2-5, with D maybe TRBD1 (8 bases). V dropped 7 bases and J dropped 5 bases, with 23 bases sitting between them. Per the germline V gene, CDR1 is MDHEN and CDR2 is SYDVKM. CDR3 length: 16 amino acids. The CDR3: CASNPGGRGLGETQYF. The CDR3 DNA is TGTGCCAGCAACCCGGGGGGCAGGGGGCTGGGGGAGACCCAGTACTTC.